This T cell receptor (beta chain) was sequenced for a study of early stage breast cancer tumors (TCRdb year 2017). About the investigation overall: Of the roughly 17 invasive breast tumors, roughly 13 were found to be estrogen receptor-positive, progesterone receptor-positive and HER2-negative. Of the roughly twelve ER+/PR+/HER2- tumors, eight were classified as invasive ductal carcinomas and four as invasive lobular carcinomas. The average read coverage per sample was approximately 10-fold. Across all samples, 2.5 million to 3 million templates representing about 1 million unique clonotypes were detected.

The study profiled bulk TCR beta-chain repertoires in matched peripheral blood, tumor and adjacent normal breast tissue taken from approximately 15 patients with early-stage breast cancer. Before surgery, whole blood (about 4.5-10 mL) was collected into EDTA tubes and processed within 2 hours. Peripheral blood mononuclear cells were isolated by Ficoll-Paque centrifugation in SepMate-50 tubes. PBMCs were cryopreserved in aliquots of about 1.7 to 4.5 million cells in roughly 90% FBS with about 10% DMSO and kept in liquid nitrogen. The Qiagen AllPrep DNA/RNA Mini kit was used to extract genomic DNA. In the case of this clone: What antigen it recognizes has not been identified. No much larger clonotype is one base removed from it; base qualities were not supplied.

General conclusions and limits of the study: Enriched TCRB sequences shared across patients were mostly commonly generated sequences, unlikely to play an important role in the tumor microenvironment. Chain pairing and functional markers such as CD4, CD8 and FOXP3 were not captured by bulk genomic DNA sequencing of unsorted cells. Because the cohort was small, a breakdown by tumor subtype could not be done. Repertoires from blood resembled normal breast more closely than tumor, and using blood as a reference for each tissue separated tumor from normal in about 85% of the 16 patients. Compared with adjacent normal breast tissue, tumors had roughly 2.5-fold higher T cell density and higher clonality.

Germline trimming amounts to 5 bases on V and 6 bases on J, with 8 as the count of junction bases outside the gene matches. From cysteine to phenylalanine, the CDR3 is 14 amino acids long. Solely the CDR3 DNA is kept, with 42 bases framed from the first base. From the germline V gene, CDR1 is SGHDT and CDR2 is YYEEEE. Two independent genomic DNA replicates were amplified for each sample, with 0.5 ug used for blood and about 1.5 ug for tumor or normal breast. TCRB sequencing of genomic DNA was carried out with the ImmunoSeq Intro kit according to the manufacturer's instructions. For absolute quantification, the 31-cycle multiplex PCR included proprietary primers along with spike-in control sequences. Single-end 150-bp reads were used to sequence an 87-bp fragment spanning the CDR3 and the flanking V and J genes. Each lane of an Illumina MiSeq using version 3.0 chemistry carried seven multiplexed samples, with two replicates per sample. The published analysis was carried out like this. The vendor's proprietary pipeline processed the raw data and merged both replicates into a single result for each sample. A clonotype was defined as productive rearrangements that share the same V-gene family, CDR3 amino acid sequence and J-gene segment. Clonality was calculated as 1 minus the normalized Shannon entropy (Pielou evenness) of TCRB abundances. T cell density was estimated by dividing total templates by the number of input cells inferred from the DNA input amount. Recon, run with its default parameters, was used to estimate overall repertoire diversity and clonality. A clonotype counted as tumor-enriched if its abundance in tumor exceeded 0.1% and was at least 32-fold higher than its abundance in normal breast. Here the immuneACCESS table is served through TCRdb, limited to in-frame sequences with V and J called. Missing clones are a known gap in these copies; in checked studies unresolved V genes cover under half, and the rest lacks a known reason. The V and J calls and the clone size are those of that table, but D and trimming were determined from the DNA. Present in this sample are about 30,000 clones, around three quarters of which were seen just once. The ten largest clones take up roughly 31% of the sample.

The specimen was blood. The sequence joins TRBV5-6 to TRBJ2-7, with 10 central nucleotides matching TRBD2. The TCR comes from a person in their fifties with breast cancer. The sequence in DNA is TGTGCCAGCAGGACTCTAGCGGGGGCTTTCGAGCAGTACTTC. This yields the protein CASRTLAGAFEQYF.